A selection of T cell receptor beta chains follows, all from one sample in a study of T cells in Graves' hyperthyroidism and ophthalmopathy. TCRdb analysed the multiplex PCR reads with MiXCR anew, one entry per CDR3 protein. There are fewer than 850,000 distinct CDR3 sequences in the sample; about 18% occur only once, and around 15% lies in the top ten. Sequencing was carried out using blood. These receptors came from a man aged 50 to 60 with Graves' hyperthyroidism. The CDR3 runs from the conserved cysteine through the conserved F or W. D genes are given only for firm matches. Size is omitted from some rows. Given values are once, few, many or a class for expanded clones.

CDR3	DNA	size	D	V	J
CASSRLAGGPMETQYF	TGTGCCAGCTCGAGGCTAGCGGGAGGGCCAATGGAGACCCAGTACTTC	many	TRBD2	TRBV27	TRBJ2-5
CASSGSGQPYEQYF	TGTGCCAGCAGTGGCTCGGGACAACCCTACGAGCAGTACTTC	NA	NA	TRBV6-1	TRBJ2-7
CASRHTGGYEQYF	TGTGCCAGCAGGCACACGGGGGGCTACGAGCAGTACTTC	few	TRBD2	TRBV6-1	TRBJ2-7
CASSQNDRDEAYEQYF	TGTGCCAGCAGCCAAAATGACCGGGACGAGGCCTACGAGCAGTACTTC	NA	NA	TRBV13	TRBJ2-7
CASRTEFSGSGTEAFF	TGTGCCAGCAGGACGGAGTTTTCCGGCTCTGGCACTGAAGCTTTCTTT	many	NA	TRBV28	TRBJ1-1
CASSLDAGTGQETQYF	TGCGCCAGCAGCTTAGACGCCGGGACAGGACAAGAGACCCAGTACTTC	NA	TRBD1	TRBV5-1	TRBJ2-5
CASSLALLEQFF	TGTGCCAGCAGTTTGGCACTACTTGAGCAGTTCTTC	many	NA	TRBV28	TRBJ2-1
CASNSGLVIETQYF	TGTGCCAGCAACTCCGGGCTAGTGATTGAGACCCAGTACTTC	many	NA	TRBV3-1	TRBJ2-5
CSVEDLYNEQFF	TGCAGCGTTGAAGACCTCTACAATGAGCAGTTCTTC	NA	NA	TRBV29-1	TRBJ2-1
CASRGDSGTKYNEQFF	TGTGCCAGCAGAGGGGACTCCGGGACGAAATACAATGAGCAGTTCTTC	NA	NA	TRBV6-2/TRBV6-3	TRBJ2-1
CASSGLARSSYEQYF	TGTGCCAGCAGCGGACTAGCGCGATCCTCCTACGAGCAGTACTTC	NA	TRBD2	TRBV7-2	TRBJ2-7
CSVEGLAGIGANVLTF	TGCAGCGTTGAGGGACTAGCGGGAATAGGGGCCAACGTCCTGACTTTC	few	TRBD2	TRBV29-1	TRBJ2-6
CASSQDYRGQPQHF	TGTGCCAGCAGTCAAGACTACAGGGGTCAGCCCCAGCATTTT	NA	TRBD1	TRBV28	TRBJ1-5
CSADQIRGEGAHAGTQYF	TGCAGTGCTGACCAGATTAGGGGGGAGGGAGCGCACGCAGGTACGCAGTATTTT	NA	NA	TRBV20-1	TRBJ2-3
CAIRQGINEQFF	TGTGCCATTCGACAGGGGATCAATGAGCAGTTCTTC	few	TRBD1	TRBV10-3	TRBJ2-1
CASKRQGAYNEQFF	TGTGCCAGCAAGAGACAGGGGGCCTACAATGAGCAGTTCTTC	few	TRBD1	TRBV6-2/TRBV6-3	TRBJ2-1
CASSEVAGGLYNEQFF	TGTGCCAGCAGTGAAGTTGCGGGAGGGCTCTACAATGAGCAGTTCTTC	many	TRBD2	TRBV2	TRBJ2-1